In its sample, the clone carrying this TCR beta chain was seen many times. Looked up from germline, CDR1 is SNHLY and CDR2 is FYNNEI. The V gene end was trimmed by 5 bases and the J gene end by 9 bases; junction bases not matched to a gene: 11. The CDR3 contains 15 residues. The sample belongs to a study of prognosis after radiotherapy for stage I lung cancer. Background on the study: Enrolled patients comprised about 15 with newly diagnosed primary stage I lung tumors and a few with oligometastatic NSCLC after surgical resection of the primary tumor. A handful of patients had distant metastases at a median of about seven months after radiotherapy, and under 17 showed no significant progression.

Blood was drawn (approximately 5.8 milliliters of peripheral blood) at each of two time points. Two-round multiplex PCR amplified TCR beta CDR3 from genomic DNA. With primers specific to each TRBV and TRBJ gene, the first-round PCR was performed. One entry per CDR3 protein, called by TCRdb with MiXCR from the multiplex PCR reads. The data show some 17,000 distinct CDR3 sequences, with over 25% seen just once and about a third held by the top ten. V is TRBV2 and J is TRBJ2-3, with 10 bases aligning to TRBD2. The clonotype was recovered from a donor aged 50 or older with non-small cell lung cancer. This specimen was PBMCs, taken before or after stereotactic body radiation therapy (not recorded which). The CDR3 reads CASSTPLAGEGTQYF. The CDR3 DNA follows: TGTGCCAGCAGTACCCCTCTAGCGGGAGAGGGGACGCAGTATTTT.